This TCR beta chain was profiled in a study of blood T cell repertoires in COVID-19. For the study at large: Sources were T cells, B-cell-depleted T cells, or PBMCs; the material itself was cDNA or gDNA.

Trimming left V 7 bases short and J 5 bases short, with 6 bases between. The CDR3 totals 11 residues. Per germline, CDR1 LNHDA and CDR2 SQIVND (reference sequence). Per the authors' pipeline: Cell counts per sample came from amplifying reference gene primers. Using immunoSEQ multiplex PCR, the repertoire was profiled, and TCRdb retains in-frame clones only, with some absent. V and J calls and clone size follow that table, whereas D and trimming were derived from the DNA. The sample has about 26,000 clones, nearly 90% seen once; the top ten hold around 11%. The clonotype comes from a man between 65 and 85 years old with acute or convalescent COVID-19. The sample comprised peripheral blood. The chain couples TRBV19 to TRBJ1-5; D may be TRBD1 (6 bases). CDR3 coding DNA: TGTGCCAGTAAGGGGGATCAGCCCCAGCATTTT. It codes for CASKGDQPQHF. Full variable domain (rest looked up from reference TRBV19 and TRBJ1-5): DGGITQSPKYLFRKEGQNVTLSCEQNLNHDAMYWYRQDPGQGLRLIYYSQIVNDFQKGDIAEGYSVSREKKESFPLTVTSAQKNPTAFYLCASKGDQPQHFGDGTRLSIL.